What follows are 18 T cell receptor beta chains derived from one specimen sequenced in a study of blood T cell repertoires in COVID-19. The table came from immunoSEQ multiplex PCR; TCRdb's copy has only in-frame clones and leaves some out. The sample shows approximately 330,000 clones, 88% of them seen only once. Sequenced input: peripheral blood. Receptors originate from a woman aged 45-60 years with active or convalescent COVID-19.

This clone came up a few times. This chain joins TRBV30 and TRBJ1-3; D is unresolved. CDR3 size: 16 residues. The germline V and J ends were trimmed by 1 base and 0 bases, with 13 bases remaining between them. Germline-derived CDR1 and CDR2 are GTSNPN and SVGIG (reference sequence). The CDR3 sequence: CAWSGGRGNSGNTIYF. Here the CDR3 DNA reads TGTGCCTGGAGTGGCGGGCGGGGAAACTCTGGAAACACCATATATTTT.

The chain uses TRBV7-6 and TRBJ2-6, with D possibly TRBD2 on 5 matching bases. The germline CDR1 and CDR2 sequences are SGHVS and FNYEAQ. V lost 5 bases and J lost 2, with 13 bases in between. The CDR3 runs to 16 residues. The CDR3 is CASSKNRGTGANVLTF. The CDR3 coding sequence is TGTGCCAGCAGCAAGAATCGGGGTACTGGGGCCAACGTCCTGACTTTC.

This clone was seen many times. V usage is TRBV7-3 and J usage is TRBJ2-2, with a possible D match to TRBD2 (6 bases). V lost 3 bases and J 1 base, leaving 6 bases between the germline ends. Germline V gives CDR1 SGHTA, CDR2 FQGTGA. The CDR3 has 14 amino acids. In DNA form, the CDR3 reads TGTGCCAGCAGCTTGGGACTGAACACCGGGGAGCTGTTTTTT. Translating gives CASSLGLNTGELFF.

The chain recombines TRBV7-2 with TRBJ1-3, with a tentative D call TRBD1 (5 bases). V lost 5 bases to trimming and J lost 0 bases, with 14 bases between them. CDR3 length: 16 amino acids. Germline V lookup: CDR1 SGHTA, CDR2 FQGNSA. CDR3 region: CASSPGTGLSGNTIYF. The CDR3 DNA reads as TGTGCCAGCAGCCCCGGGACGGGACTCTCTGGAAACACCATATATTTT.

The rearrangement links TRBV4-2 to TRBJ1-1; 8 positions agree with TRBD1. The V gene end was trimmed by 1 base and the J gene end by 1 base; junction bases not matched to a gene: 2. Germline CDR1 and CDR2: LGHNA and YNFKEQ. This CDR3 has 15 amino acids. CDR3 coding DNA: TGTGCCAGCAGCCAAGCGGGACAGGCGAACACTGAAGCTTTCTTT. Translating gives CASSQAGQANTEAFF.

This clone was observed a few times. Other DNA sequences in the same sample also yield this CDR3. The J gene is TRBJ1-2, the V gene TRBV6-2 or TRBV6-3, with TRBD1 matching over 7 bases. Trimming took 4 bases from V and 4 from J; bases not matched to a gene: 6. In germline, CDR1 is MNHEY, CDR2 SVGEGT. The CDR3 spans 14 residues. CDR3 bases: TGTGCCAGCAGTTCGACAGGGTTGGGCTATGGCTACACCTTC. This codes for CASSSTGLGYGYTF.

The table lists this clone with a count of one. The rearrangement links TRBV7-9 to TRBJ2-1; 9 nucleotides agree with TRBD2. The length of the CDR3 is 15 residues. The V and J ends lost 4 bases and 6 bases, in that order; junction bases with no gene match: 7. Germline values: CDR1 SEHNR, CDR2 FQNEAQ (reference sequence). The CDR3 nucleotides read TGTGCCAGCAGCTGGATTGCGGGAGGGACCAATGAGCAGTTCTTC. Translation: CASSWIAGGTNEQFF.

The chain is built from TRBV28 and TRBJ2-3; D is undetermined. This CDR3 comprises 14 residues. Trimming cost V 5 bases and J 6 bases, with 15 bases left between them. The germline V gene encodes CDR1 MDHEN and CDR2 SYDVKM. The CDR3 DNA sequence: TGTGCCAGCAGTCCCGCGGCCGCAACGGATACGCAGTATTTT. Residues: CASSPAAATDTQYF.

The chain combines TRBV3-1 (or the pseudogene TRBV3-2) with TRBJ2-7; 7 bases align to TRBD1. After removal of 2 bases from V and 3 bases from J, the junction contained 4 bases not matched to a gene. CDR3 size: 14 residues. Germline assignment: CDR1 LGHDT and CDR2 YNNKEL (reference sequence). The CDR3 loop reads CASSQSTGHYEQYF. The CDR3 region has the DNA TGTGCCAGCAGCCAATCGACAGGGCACTACGAGCAGTACTTC.

The CDR3 is CASFLSYTEAFF. The CDR3 nucleotides read TGTGCCAGCTTTTTATCTTACACTGAAGCTTTCTTT. The V gene is TRBV6-5, the J gene TRBJ1-1; no clear D gene. Trimming stripped 8 bases from V and 3 bases from J, with 10 bases between. In germline, CDR1 is MNHEY, CDR2 SVGAGI. This CDR3 is 12 amino acids long.

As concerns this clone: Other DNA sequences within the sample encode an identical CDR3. CDR3 sequence reads: CASSRQGGTDTQYF. As DNA, the CDR3 is TGTGCCAGCAGCCGACAGGGAGGCACAGATACGCAGTATTTT. This rearrangement joins TRBV6-4 to TRBJ2-3, with TRBD1 matching over 7 bases. Germline V lookup: CDR1 MRHNA, CDR2 SNTAGT. The trim removed 6 bases at V and 1 base at J, leaving 4 bases unmatched. This CDR3 region has 14 residues.

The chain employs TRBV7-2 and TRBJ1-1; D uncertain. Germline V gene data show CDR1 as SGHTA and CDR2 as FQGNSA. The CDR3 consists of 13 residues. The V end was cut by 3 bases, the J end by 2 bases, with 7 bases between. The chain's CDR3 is CASSFGFNTEAFF. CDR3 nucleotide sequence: TGTGCCAGCAGCTTCGGGTTCAACACTGAAGCTTTCTTT.

CDR3 amino acids: CAWSVNLDTQYF. The CDR3 DNA reads TGTGCCTGGAGTGTTAACTTGGATACGCAGTATTTT. The chain couples TRBV30 to TRBJ2-3; D call uncertain. The V gene lost 0 bases and the J gene lost 6 bases, with 7 bases spanning the gap. There are 12 residues in the CDR3. CDR1 and CDR2 (germline): GTSNPN, SVGIG (reference sequence).

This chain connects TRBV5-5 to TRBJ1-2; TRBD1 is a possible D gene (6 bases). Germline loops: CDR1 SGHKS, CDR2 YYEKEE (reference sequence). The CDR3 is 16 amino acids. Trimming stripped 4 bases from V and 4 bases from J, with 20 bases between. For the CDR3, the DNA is TGTGCCAGCAGCCAGACAGGTCCCCTAGCACCCTATGGCTACACCTTC. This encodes CASSQTGPLAPYGYTF. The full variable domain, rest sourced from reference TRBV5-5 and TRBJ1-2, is DAGVTQSPTHLIKTRGQQVTLRCSPISGHKSVSWYQQVLGQGPQFIFQYYEKEERGRGNFPDRFSARQFPNYSSELNVNALLLGDSALYLCASSQTGPLAPYGYTFGSGTRLTVV.

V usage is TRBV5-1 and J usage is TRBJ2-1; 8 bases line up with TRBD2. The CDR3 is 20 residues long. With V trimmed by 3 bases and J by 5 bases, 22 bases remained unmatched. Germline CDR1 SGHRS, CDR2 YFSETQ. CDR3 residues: CASSSLGSSGGTPNNNEQFF. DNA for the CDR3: TGCGCCAGCAGCTCCCTTGGTTCGTCGGGAGGGACCCCCAATAACAATGAGCAGTTCTTC. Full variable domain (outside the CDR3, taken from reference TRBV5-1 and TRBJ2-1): KAGVTQTPRYLIKTRGQQVTLSCSPISGHRSVSWYQQTPGQGLQFLFEYFSETQRNKGNFPGRFSGRQFSNSRSEMNVSTLELGDSALYLCASSSLGSSGGTPNNNEQFFGPGTRLTVL.

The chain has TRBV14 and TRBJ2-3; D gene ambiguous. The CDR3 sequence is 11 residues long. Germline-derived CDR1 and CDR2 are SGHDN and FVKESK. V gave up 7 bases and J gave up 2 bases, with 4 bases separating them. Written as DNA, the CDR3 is TGTGCCAGCACCAACACAGATACGCAGTATTTT. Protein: CASTNTDTQYF.

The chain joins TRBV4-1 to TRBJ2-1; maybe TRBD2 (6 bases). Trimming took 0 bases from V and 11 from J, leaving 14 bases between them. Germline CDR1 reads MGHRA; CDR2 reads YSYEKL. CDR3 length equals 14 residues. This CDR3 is CASSQEKAWTKQFF. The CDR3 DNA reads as TGCGCCAGCAGCCAAGAGAAAGCGTGGACTAAGCAGTTCTTC.

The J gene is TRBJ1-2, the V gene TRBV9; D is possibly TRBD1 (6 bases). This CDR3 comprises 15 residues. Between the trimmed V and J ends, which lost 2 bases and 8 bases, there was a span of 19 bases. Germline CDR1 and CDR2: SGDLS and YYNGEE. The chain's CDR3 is CASSVRTAPPWGYTF. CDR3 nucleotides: TGTGCCAGCAGCGTGAGGACAGCACCTCCCTGGGGCTACACCTTC.